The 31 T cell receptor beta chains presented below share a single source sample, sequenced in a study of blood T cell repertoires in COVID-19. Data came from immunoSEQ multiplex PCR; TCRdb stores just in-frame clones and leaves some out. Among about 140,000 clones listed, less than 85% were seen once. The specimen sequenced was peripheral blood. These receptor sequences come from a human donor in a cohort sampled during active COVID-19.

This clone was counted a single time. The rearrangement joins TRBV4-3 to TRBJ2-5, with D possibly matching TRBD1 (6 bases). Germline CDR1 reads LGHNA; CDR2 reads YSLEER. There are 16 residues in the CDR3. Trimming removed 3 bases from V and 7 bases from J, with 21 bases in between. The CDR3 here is CASSQGIGSGDRTQYF. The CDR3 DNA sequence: TGCGCCAGCAGCCAGGGAATAGGATCAGGGGATAGGACCCAGTACTTC.

The CDR3 coding sequence is TGTGCCAGCAGTGAACAACAGGGTTGGTATAATTCACCCCTCCACTTT. It yields the protein CASSEQQGWYNSPLHF. The chain couples TRBV2 to TRBJ1-6, with a tentative D call TRBD1 (6 bases). V shed 2 bases and J shed 4 bases, with 12 bases lying between them. The germline gives CDR1 SNHLY, CDR2 FYNNEI. This CDR3 comprises 16 residues. Combining the CDR3 with reference TRBV2 and TRBJ1-6 gives the whole variable domain EPEVTQTPSHQVTQMGQEVILRCVPISNHLYFYWYRQILGQKVEFLVSFYNNEISEKSEIFDDQFSVERPDGSNFTLKIRSTKLEDSAMYFCASSEQQGWYNSPLHFGNGTRLTVT.

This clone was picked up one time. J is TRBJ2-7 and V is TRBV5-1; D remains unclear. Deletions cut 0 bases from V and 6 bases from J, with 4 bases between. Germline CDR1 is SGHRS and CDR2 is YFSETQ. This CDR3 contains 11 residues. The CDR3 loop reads CASSLVLEQYF. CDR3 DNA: TGCGCCAGCAGCTTGGTTCTCGAGCAGTACTTC.

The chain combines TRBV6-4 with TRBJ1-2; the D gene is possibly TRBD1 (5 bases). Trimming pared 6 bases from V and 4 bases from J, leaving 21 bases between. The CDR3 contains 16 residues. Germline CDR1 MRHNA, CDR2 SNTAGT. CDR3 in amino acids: CASSPQPGDSSYGYTF. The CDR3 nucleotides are TGTGCCAGCAGCCCCCAGCCTGGGGACTCTTCCTATGGCTACACCTTC.

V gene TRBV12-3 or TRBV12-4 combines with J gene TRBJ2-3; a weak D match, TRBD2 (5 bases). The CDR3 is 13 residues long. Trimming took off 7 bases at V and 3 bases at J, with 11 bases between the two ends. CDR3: CASIISGTDTQYF. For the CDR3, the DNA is TGTGCCAGCATTATCTCGGGGACAGATACGCAGTATTTT.

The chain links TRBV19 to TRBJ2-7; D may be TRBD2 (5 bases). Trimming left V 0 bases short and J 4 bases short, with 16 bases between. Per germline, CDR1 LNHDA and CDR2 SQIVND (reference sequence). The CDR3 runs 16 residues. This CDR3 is CASSIDPGMMMYEQYF. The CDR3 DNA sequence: TGTGCCAGTAGTATAGACCCGGGAATGATGATGTACGAGCAGTACTTC.

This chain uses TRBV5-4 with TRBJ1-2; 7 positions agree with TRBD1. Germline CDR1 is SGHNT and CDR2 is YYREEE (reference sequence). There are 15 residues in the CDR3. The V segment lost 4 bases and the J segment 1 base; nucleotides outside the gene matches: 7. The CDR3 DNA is TGTGCCAGCAGCCAACAGGGGATGAATAACTATGGCTACACCTTC. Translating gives CASSQQGMNNYGYTF.

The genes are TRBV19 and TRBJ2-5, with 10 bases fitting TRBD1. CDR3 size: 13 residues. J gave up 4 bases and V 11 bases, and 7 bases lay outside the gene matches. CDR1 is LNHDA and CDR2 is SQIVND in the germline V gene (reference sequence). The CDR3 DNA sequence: TGTGCCGGCCGGGACAGGGGTCTAGAGACCCAGTACTTC. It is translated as CAGRDRGLETQYF.

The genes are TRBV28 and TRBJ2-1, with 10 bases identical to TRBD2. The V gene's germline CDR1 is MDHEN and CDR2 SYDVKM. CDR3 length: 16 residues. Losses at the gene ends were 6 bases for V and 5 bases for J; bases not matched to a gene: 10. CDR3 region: CASRTRLAGTHNEQFF. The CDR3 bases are TGTGCCAGCAGGACCCGACTAGCGGGTACCCACAATGAGCAGTTCTTC.

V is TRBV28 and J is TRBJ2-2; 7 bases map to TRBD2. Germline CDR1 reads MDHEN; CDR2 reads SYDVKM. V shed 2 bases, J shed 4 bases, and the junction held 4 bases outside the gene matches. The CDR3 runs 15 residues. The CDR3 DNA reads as TGTGCCAGCAGTTTAGCGTCGGGGGGCACCGGGGAGCTGTTTTTT. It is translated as CASSLASGGTGELFF.

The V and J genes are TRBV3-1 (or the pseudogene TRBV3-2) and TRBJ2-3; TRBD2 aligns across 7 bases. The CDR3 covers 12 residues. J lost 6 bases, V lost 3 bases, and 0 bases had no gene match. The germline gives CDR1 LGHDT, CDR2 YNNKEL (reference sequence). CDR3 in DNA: TGTGCCAGCAGCCAGGGGGGGGATACGCAGTATTTT. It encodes CASSQGGDTQYF.

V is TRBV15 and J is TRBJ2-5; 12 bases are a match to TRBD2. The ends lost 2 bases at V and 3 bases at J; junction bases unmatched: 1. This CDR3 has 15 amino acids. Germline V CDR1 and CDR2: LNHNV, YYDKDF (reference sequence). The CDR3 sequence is CATSRWTSGEETQYF. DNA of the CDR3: TGTGCCACCAGCAGATGGACTAGCGGGGAAGAGACCCAGTACTTC.

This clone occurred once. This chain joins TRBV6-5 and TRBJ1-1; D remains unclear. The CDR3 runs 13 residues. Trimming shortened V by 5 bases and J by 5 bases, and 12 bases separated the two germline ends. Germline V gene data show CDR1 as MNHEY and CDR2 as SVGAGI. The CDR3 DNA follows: TGTGCCAGCAGTACAAGAGGGAGGACTGAAGCTTTCTTT. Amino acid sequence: CASSTRGRTEAFF.

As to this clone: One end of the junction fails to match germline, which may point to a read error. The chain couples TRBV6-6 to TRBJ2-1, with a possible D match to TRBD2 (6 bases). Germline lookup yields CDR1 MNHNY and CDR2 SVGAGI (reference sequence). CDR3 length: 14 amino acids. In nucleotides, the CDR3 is TGTGCCAGCAGGGACCGGGACTCCAACAATGAGCAGTTCTTC. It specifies CASRDRDSNNEQFF.

The CDR3 loop reads CASSEQGRSGANVLTF. CDR3 DNA: TGTGCCAGCAGTGAACAGGGTCGCTCTGGGGCCAACGTCCTGACTTTC. The rearrangement uses TRBV28 and TRBJ2-6; a possible D gene is TRBD1 (6 bases). CDR1 is MDHEN, CDR2 SYDVKM, per germline. V was pared by 5 bases and J by 0 bases, with 11 bases between. This CDR3 has 16 amino acids.

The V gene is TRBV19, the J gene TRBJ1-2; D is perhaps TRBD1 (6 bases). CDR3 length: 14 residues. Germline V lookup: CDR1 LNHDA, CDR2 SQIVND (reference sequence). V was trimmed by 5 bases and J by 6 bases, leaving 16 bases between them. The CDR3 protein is CASSLPLDSDGYTF. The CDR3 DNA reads TGTGCCAGTAGTTTGCCTCTGGACAGTGATGGCTACACCTTC.

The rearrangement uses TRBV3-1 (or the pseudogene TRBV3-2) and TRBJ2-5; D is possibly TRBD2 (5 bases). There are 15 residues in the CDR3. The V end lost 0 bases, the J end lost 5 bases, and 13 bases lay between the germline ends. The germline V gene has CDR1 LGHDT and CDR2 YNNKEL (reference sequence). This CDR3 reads CASSQDHGRGETQYF. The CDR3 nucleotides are TGTGCCAGCAGCCAAGATCATGGGAGAGGGGAGACCCAGTACTTC.

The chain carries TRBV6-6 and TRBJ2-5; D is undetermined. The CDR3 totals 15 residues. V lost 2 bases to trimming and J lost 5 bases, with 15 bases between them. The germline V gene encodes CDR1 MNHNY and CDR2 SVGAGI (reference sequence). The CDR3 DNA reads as TGTGCCAGCAGTTACCCCCGAGGTGAGACGGAGACCCAGTACTTC. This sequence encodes CASSYPRGETETQYF.

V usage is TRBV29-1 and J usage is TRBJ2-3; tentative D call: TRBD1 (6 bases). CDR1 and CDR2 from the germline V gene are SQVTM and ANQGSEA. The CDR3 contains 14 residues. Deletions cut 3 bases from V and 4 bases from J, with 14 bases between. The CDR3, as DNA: TGCAGCGTTGATCAGCCACAGGGTTCAGATACGCAGTATTTT. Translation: CSVDQPQGSDTQYF.

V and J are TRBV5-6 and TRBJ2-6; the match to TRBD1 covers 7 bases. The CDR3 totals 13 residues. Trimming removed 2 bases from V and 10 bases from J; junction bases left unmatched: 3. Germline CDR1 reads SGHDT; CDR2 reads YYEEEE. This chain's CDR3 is CASSLTGVNVLTF. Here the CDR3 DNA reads TGTGCCAGCAGCTTAACAGGGGTTAACGTCCTGACTTTC.

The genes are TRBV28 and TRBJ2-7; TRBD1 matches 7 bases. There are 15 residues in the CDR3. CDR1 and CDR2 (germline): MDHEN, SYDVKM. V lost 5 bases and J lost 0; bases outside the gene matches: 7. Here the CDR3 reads CASSLGQVLSYEQYF. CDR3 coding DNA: TGTGCCAGCAGTCTCGGACAGGTACTCTCCTACGAGCAGTACTTC.

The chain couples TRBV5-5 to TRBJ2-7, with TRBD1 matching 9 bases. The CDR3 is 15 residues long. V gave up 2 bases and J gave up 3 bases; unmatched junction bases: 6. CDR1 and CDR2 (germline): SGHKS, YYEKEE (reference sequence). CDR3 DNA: TGTGCCAGCAGCTTTGAGACAGGGGGAAACTACGAGCAGTACTTC. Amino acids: CASSFETGGNYEQYF.

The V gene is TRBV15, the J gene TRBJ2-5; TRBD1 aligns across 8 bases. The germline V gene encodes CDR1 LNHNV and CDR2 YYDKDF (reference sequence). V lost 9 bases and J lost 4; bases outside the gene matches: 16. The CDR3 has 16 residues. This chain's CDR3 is CATRLRGQGIRETQYF. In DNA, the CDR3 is TGTGCCACTCGGTTGAGAGGACAGGGAATTAGAGAGACCCAGTACTTC.

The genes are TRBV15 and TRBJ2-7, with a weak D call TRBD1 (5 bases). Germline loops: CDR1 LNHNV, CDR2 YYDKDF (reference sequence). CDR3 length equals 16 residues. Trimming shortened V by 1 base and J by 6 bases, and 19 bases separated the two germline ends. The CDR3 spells CATSRGRRVVLGEQYF. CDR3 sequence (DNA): TGTGCCACCAGCAGAGGGCGCAGGGTGGTGCTTGGCGAGCAGTACTTC.

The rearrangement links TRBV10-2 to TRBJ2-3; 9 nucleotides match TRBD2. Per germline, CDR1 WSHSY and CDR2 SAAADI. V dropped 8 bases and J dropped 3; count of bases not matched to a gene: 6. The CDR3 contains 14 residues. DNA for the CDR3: TGCGCCAGCCTGCGGGGGGGCTTGACAGATACGCAGTATTTT. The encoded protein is CASLRGGLTDTQYF.

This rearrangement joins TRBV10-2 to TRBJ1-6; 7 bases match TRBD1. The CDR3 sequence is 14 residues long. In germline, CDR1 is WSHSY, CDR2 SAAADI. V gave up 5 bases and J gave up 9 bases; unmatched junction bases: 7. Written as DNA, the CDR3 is TGCGCCAGCAGTCCCGACAGGGAAAGTTCACCCCTCCACTTT. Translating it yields CASSPDRESSPLHF.

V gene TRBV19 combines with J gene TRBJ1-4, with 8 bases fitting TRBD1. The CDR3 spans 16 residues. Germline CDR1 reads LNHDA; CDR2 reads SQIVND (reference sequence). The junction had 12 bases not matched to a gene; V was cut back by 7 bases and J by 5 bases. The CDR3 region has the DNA TGTGCCAGTACCCTCCCTGTGGGGACAGGCAATGAAAAACTGTTTTTT. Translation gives CASTLPVGTGNEKLFF.

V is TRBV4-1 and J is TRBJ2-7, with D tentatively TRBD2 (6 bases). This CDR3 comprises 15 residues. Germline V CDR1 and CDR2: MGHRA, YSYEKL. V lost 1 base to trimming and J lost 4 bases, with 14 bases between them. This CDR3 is CASSQGATGDYEQYF. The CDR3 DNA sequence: TGCGCCAGCAGCCAAGGGGCGACGGGAGATTACGAGCAGTACTTC.

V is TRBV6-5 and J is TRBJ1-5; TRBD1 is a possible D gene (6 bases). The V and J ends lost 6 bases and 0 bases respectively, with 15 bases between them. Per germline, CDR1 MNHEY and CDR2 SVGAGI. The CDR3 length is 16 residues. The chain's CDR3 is CASSYLVRGSNQPQHF. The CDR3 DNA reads TGTGCCAGCAGCTACCTGGTCAGGGGTAGCAATCAGCCCCAGCATTTT.

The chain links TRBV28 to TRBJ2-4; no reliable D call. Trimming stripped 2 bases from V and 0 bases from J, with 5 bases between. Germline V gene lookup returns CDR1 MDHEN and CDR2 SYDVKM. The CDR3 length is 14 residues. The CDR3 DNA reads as TGTGCCAGCAGTTTACAGGTAGCCAAAAACATTCAGTACTTC. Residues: CASSLQVAKNIQYF.

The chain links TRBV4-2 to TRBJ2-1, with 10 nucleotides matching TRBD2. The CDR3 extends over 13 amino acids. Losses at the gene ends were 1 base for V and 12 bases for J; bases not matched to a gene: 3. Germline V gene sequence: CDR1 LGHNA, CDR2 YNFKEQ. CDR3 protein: CASSQGLAGWQFF. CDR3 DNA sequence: TGTGCCAGCAGCCAAGGACTAGCGGGCTGGCAGTTCTTC.